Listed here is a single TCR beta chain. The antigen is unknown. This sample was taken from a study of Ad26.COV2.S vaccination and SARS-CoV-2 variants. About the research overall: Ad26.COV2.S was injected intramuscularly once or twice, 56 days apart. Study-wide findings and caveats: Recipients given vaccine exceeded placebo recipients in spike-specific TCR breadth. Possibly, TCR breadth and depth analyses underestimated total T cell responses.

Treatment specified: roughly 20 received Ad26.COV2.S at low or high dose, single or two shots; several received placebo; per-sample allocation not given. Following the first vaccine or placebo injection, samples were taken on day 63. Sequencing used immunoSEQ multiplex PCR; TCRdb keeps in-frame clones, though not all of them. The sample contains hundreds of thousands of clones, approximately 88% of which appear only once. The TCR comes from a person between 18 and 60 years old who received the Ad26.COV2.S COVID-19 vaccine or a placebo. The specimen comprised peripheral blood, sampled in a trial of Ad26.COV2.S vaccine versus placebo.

This chain's CDR3 is CASSAPRRDRASGELFF. Written as DNA, the CDR3 is TGTGCCAGCAGCGCTCCACGCCGGGACAGGGCATCCGGGGAGCTGTTTTTT. The rearrangement joins TRBV9 to TRBJ2-2, with 9 positions matching TRBD1. The CDR3 length is 17 residues. The germline CDR1 and CDR2 sequences are SGDLS and YYNGEE. V dropped 3 bases and J dropped 6; count of bases not matched to a gene: 12.